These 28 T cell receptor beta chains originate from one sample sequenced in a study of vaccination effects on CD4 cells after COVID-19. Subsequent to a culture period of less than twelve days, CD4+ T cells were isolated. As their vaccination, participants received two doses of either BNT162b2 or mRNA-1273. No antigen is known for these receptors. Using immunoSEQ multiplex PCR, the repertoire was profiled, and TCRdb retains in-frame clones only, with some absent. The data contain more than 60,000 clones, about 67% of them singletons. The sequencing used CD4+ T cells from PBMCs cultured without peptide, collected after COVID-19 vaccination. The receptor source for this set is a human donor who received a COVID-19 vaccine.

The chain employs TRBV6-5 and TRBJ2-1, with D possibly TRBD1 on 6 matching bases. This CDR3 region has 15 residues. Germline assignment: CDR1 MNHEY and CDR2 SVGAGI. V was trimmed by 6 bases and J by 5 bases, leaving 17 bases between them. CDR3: CASRVGQGWNNEQFF. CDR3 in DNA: TGTGCCAGCAGGGTGGGGCAGGGGTGGAACAATGAGCAGTTCTTC.

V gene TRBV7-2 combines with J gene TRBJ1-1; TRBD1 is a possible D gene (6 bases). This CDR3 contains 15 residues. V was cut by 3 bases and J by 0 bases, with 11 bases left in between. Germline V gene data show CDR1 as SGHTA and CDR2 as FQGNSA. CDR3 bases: TGTGCCAGCAGCTTGACAGGCGGAATGAACACTGAAGCTTTCTTT. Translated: CASSLTGGMNTEAFF.

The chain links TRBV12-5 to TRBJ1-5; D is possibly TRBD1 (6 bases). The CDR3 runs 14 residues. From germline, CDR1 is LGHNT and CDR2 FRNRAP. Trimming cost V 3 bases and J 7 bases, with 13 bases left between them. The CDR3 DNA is TGTGCTAGTGGTTTCGGACAGCCCGGGCAGCCCCAGCATTTT. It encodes CASGFGQPGQPQHF.

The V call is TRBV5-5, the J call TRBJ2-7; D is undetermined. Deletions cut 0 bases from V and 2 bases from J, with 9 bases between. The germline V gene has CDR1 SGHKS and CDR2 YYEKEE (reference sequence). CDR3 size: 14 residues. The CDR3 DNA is TGTGCCAGCAGCTTGGGGGCAGGACCCTACGAGCAGTACGTC. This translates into CASSLGAGPYEQYV.

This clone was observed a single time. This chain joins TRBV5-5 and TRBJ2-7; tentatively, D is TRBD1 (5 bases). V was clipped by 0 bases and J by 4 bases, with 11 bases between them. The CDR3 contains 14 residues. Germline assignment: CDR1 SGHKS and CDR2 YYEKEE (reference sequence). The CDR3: CASSLGTHSYEQYV. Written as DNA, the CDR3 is TGTGCCAGCAGCTTGGGGACACACTCTTACGAGCAGTACGTC.

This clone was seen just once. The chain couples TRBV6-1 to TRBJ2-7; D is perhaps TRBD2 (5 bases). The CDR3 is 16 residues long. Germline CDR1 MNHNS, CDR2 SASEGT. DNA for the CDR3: TGTGCCAGCAGGGAAGACGCTAGCTTAGCTCCCTACGAGCAGTACGTC. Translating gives CASREDASLAPYEQYV.

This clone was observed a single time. The CDR3 reads CASSGEGSSYNSPLHF. CDR3 sequence (DNA): TGTGCCAGCAGCGGTGAGGGGAGCTCCTATAATTCACCCCTCCACTTT. The genes are TRBV3-1 (or the pseudogene TRBV3-2) and TRBJ1-6; D might be TRBD1 (5 bases). CDR1 LGHDT and CDR2 YNNKEL come from the germline V gene (reference sequence). The CDR3 consists of 16 residues. Trimming removed 5 bases at V and 0 bases at J, with 11 bases between.

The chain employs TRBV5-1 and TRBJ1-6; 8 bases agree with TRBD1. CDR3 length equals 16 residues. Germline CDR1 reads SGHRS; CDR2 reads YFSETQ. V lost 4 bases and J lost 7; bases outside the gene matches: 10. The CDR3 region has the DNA TGCGCCAGCAGCGTCTCAGCGGGGACAGGAAATTCACCCCTCCACTTT. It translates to CASSVSAGTGNSPLHF.

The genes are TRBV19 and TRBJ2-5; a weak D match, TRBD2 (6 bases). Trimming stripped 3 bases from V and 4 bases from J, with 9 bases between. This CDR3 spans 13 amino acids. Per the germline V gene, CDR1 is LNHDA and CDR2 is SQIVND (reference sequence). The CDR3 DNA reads TGTGCCAGTAGTATGGAGGGAAGAGAGACCCAGTACTTC. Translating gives CASSMEGRETQYF.

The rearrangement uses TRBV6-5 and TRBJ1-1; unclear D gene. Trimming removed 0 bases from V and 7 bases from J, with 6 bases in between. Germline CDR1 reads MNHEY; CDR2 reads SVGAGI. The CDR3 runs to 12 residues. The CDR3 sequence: CASSYSGREAFF. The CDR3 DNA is TGTGCCAGCAGTTACTCTGGGCGTGAAGCTTTCTTT.

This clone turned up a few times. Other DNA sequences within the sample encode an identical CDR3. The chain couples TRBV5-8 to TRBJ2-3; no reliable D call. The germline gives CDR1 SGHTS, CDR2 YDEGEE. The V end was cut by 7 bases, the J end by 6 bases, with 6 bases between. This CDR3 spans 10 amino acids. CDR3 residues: CASPGDTQYF. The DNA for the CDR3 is TGTGCCAGCCCTGGGGATACGCAGTATTTT. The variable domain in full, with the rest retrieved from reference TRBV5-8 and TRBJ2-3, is EAGVTQSPTHLIKTRGQQATLRCSPISGHTSVYWYQQALGLGLQFLLWYDEGEERNRGNFPPRFSGRQFPNYSSELNVNALELEDSALYLCASPGDTQYFGPGTRLTVL.

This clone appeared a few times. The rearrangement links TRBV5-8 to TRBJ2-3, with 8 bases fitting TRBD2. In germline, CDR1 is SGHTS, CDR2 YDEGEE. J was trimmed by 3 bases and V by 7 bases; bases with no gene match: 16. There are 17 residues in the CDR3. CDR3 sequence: CASPRPPGTSVTDTQYF. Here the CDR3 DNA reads TGTGCCAGCCCCCGACCGCCTGGGACTAGTGTGACAGATACGCAGTATTTT.

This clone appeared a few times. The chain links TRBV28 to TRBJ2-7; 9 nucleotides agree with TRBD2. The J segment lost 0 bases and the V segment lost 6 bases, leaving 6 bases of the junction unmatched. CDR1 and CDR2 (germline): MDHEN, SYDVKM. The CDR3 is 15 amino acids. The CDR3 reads CASSPSGGTSYEQYV. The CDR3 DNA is TGTGCCAGCAGCCCCAGCGGGGGGACCTCCTACGAGCAGTACGTC.

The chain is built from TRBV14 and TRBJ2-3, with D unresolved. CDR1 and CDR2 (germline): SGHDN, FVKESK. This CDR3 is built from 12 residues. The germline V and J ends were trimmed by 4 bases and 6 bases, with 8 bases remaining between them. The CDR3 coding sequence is TGTGCCAGCAGCCTGACTTGGGATACGCAGTATTTT. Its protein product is CASSLTWDTQYF.

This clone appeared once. The CDR3 nucleotides are TGTGCCAGCATCCACCGGGGTGTACAGGGAAATCAGCCCCAGCATTTT. This gives the protein CASIHRGVQGNQPQHF. This rearrangement joins TRBV28 to TRBJ1-5, with D maybe TRBD1 (6 bases). V was clipped by 7 bases and J by 4 bases, with 20 bases between them. Germline CDR1 MDHEN, CDR2 SYDVKM. The CDR3 is made up of 16 amino acids.

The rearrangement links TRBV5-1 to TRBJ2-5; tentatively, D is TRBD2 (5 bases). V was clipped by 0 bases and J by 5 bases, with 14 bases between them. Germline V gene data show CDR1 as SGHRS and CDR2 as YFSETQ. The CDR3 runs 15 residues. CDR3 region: CASSLEHPPGETQYF. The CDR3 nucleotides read TGCGCCAGCAGCTTGGAACACCCCCCGGGGGAGACCCAGTACTTC. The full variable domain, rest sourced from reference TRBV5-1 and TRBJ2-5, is KAGVTQTPRYLIKTRGQQVTLSCSPISGHRSVSWYQQTPGQGLQFLFEYFSETQRNKGNFPGRFSGRQFSNSRSEMNVSTLELGDSALYLCASSLEHPPGETQYFGPGTRLLVL.

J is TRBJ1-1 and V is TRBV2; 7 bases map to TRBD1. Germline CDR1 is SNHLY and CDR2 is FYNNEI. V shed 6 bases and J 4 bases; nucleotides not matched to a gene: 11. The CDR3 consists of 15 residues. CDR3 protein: CASRALGGDSTEAFF. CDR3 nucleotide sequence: TGTGCCAGCAGGGCCCTTGGGGGGGACAGCACTGAAGCTTTCTTT.

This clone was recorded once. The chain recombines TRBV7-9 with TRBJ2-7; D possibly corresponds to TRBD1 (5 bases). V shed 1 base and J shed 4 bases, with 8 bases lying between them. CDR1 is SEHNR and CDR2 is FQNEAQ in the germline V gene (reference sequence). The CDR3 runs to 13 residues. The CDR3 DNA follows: TGTGCCAGCAGCTTAGTGGACACGTACGAGCAGTACGTC. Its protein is CASSLVDTYEQYV.

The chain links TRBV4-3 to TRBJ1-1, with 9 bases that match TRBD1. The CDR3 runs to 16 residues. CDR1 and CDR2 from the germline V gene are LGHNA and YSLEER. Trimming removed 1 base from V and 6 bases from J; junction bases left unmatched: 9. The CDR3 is CASSQAVDRGAPEAFF. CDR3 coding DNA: TGCGCCAGCAGCCAAGCGGTCGACAGGGGGGCACCTGAAGCTTTCTTT.

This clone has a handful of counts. The chain's CDR3 is CASSTDRTIGGEAFF. For the CDR3, the DNA is TGTGCCAGCTCAACGGACAGGACCATCGGGGGTGAAGCTTTCTTT. The genes are TRBV18 and TRBJ1-1; 7 bases map to TRBD1. The J segment lost 7 bases and the V segment lost 5 bases, leaving 13 bases of the junction unmatched. The germline V gene encodes CDR1 KGHSH and CDR2 LQKENI. This CDR3 has 15 amino acids.

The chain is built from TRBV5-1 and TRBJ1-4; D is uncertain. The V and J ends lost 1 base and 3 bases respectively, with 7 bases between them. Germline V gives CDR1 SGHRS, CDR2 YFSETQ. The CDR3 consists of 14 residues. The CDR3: CASSLSGSNEKLFF. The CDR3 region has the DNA TGCGCCAGCAGCTTGTCGGGTTCTAATGAAAAACTGTTTTTT.

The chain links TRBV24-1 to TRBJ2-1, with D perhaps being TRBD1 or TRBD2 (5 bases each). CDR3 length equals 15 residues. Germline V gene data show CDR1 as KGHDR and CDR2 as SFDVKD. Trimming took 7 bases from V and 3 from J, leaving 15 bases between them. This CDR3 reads CATSGRDPRYNEQFF. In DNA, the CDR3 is TGTGCCACCAGCGGACGGGACCCGCGCTACAATGAGCAGTTCTTC.

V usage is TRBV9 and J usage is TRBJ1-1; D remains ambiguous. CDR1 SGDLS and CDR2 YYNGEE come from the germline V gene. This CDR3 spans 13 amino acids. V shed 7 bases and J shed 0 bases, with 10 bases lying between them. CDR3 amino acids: CASSGLMNTEAFF. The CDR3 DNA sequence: TGTGCCAGCTCAGGCCTAATGAACACTGAAGCTTTCTTT. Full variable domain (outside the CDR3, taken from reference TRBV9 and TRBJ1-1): DSGVTQTPKHLITATGQRVTLRCSPRSGDLSVYWYQQSLDQGLQFLIQYYNGEERAKGNILERFSAQQFPDLHSELNLSSLELGDSALYFCASSGLMNTEAFFGQGTRLTVV.

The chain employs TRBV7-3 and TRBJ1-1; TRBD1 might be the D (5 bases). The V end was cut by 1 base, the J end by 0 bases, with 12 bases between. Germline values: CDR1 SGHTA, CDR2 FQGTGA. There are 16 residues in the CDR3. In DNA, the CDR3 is TGTGCCAGCAGCTTAAGTCAGGGCGGAATGAACACTGAAGCTTTCTTT. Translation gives CASSLSQGGMNTEAFF.

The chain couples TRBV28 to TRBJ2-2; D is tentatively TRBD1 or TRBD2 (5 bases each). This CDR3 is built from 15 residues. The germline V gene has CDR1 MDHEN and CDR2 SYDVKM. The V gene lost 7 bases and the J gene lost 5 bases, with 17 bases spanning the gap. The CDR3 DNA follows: TGTGCCAGCACCCGATCGGGGCGTGGAACCGGGGAGCTGTTTTTT. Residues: CASTRSGRGTGELFF.

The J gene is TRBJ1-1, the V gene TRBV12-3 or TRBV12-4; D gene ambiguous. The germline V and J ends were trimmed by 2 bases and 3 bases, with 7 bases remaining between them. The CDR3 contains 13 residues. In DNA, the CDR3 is TGTGCCAGCAGTTTAACGGCCTACACTGAAGCTTTCTTT. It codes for CASSLTAYTEAFF.

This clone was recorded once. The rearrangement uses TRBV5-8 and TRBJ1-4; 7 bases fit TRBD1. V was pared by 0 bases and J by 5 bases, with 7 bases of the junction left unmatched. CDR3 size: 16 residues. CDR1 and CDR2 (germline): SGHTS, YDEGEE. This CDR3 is CASSLAGTAKNEKLFF. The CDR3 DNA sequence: TGTGCCAGCAGCTTGGCCGGGACAGCAAAAAATGAAAAACTGTTTTTT.

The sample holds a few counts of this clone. CDR3 sequence: CASTPGQGWYGYTF. CDR3 nucleotide sequence: TGTGCCAGCACCCCGGGACAGGGGTGGTATGGCTACACCTTC. This chain connects TRBV6-5 to TRBJ1-2; 10 positions match TRBD1. There are 14 residues in the CDR3. Trimming removed 7 bases from V and 5 bases from J; junction bases left unmatched: 7. Germline values: CDR1 MNHEY, CDR2 SVGAGI.